The entry below describes one T cell receptor (beta chain). The target antigen is unknown. An end of the junction does not agree with germline; a read error may underlie this. This sample is part of a study of glioma-infiltrating T cells. The wider study: Target coverage was roughly 4.5- to 11-fold for some 1 million blood T cells. Study-level findings and limits: Patients with low tissue-blood divergence carried a signature set of shared blood CDR3 motifs.

TCR alpha and beta CDR3 regions were amplified from RNA using iRepertoire nested multiplex PCR. A single record per CDR3 protein comes from TCRdb applying MiXCR to the multiplex PCR reads. The data contain approximately 400,000 distinct CDR3 sequences, roughly two fifths of them singletons. The CDR3 sequence is 16 residues long. The germline V gene encodes CDR1 MDHEN and CDR2 SYDVKM. Sequencing was carried out using glioma tissue, nonneoplastic brain tissue, or PBMCs (not recorded which). The chain carries TRBV28 and TRBJ2-2, with TRBD1 identical over 7 bases. The TCR comes from a human donor with low-grade glioma or glioblastoma, undergoing nonglioma brain surgery, or in good health (not recorded which). CDR3 residues: CASSLDRKANTGELLF. CDR3 coding DNA: TGTGCCAGCAGTTTGGACAGGAAGGCGAACACCGGGGAGCTGCTTTTT.